This T cell receptor beta chain was obtained from a study of blood T cell repertoires in COVID-19. The method was immunoSEQ multiplex PCR; TCRdb's version includes in-frame clones alone and lacks a portion of them. The table includes 65,000 to 85,000 clones, about 93% detected once. V shed 2 bases and J 2 bases; nucleotides not matched to a gene: 1. CDR3 length: 16 amino acids. Germline values: CDR1 SNHLY, CDR2 FYNNEI. Specimen: peripheral blood. V gene TRBV2 combines with J gene TRBJ2-6, with TRBD1 matching over 9 bases. The TCR sequence derives from a human donor in a cohort sampled during active COVID-19. For the CDR3, the DNA is TGTGCCAGCAGTGAAAACAGGGGGCCTGGGGCCAACGTCCTGACTTTC. Translated: CASSENRGPGANVLTF. Looking up the rest from reference TRBV2 and TRBJ2-6 gives the full variable domain: EPEVTQTPSHQVTQMGQEVILRCVPISNHLYFYWYRQILGQKVEFLVSFYNNEISEKSEIFDDQFSVERPDGSNFTLKIRSTKLEDSAMYFCASSENRGPGANVLTFGAGSRLTVL.